This note documents a single T cell receptor (beta chain) sequence. Its antigen is unknown. Base qualities are not at hand, and no much larger clone is one base apart. The data stem from a study of blood T cell repertoires in COVID-19 (dated by TCRdb to about 2020). As for the study more broadly: Samples from collaborators originated in the United States, Italy and Spain and spanned both the acute and convalescent phases of COVID-19. The prospective study material was composed of cDNA or gDNA derived from T cells, B-cell-depleted T cells, or PBMCs. The dataset comprised deeply sampled blood TCRbeta repertoires from subjects exposed to, actively infected with, or recovered from COVID-19. The repertoires were released in a freely available public database intended as a resource for research on the immune response to SARS-CoV-2. The samples were drawn from the first 160 participants of the ongoing ImmuneRACE study and from 1,200 or so subjects provided by 6 global collaborators. The sample metadata nearly always contained a de-identified subject ID, COVID-19 status, age in years and sex. Where available, HLA class I and class II types were obtained from metadata supplied by the sample provider rather than from assay-based typing.

The immunoSEQ Assay, a bias-controlled multiplex PCR, was used to amplify TCRbeta CDR3 regions from genomic DNA. The original methods were these. The number of nucleated cells in each sample was estimated from the amplification of reference gene primers within the assay. To quantify the absolute abundance of each unique TCRbeta CDR3 rearrangement, sequence reads were collapsed and filtered. For each sample, productive Simpson clonality was calculated by taking the square root of Simpson's diversity index across productive rearrangements. TCRdb carries this immuneACCESS record with in-frame sequences only. Its versions omit some clonotypes, under half of them owing to an unresolved V gene in the studies checked, with the rest unexplained. The V and J calls and clone size were taken over from that table, and D and trimming were inferred from the DNA. Here the sample has approximately 390,000 clones; 88% occur a single time. In total, the top ten clones hold approximately 2% of the sample.

In the prospective study, participants were about 18 to 95 years old, resided in 25 or so geographic areas of the United States, and were enrolled through a virtual design. To assign participants to cohorts, the prospective study relied on clinical history that participants themselves reported in a screening survey and a study questionnaire. Each participant in the prospective study had whole blood, serum and a nasopharyngeal or oropharyngeal swab collected by mobile phlebotomists. Additional blood draws and questionnaires over an approximately 2-month period could optionally be provided by prospective study participants. Before DNA extraction, prospective study blood samples were shipped either frozen or at room temperature. Overall study outcomes, separate from this receptor: How much clinical and demographic metadata was included differed by source and by participant, and the metadata was provided uncurated.

This TCR came from a woman aged 40 to 50 with acute COVID-19. Sequenced input: PBMCs or T cells enriched from blood (not recorded which).

The bases read TGTGCCACCCTCACCCCGGAGAACTATGGCTACACCTTC. The resulting protein is CATLTPENYGYTF. The sequence joins TRBV6-5 to TRBJ1-2, with no reliable assignment of the D segment. The germline V gene yields MNHEY for CDR1 and SVGAGI for CDR2. From cysteine to phenylalanine, the CDR3 is 13 amino acids long. Only the CDR3 region is kept as DNA, spanning 39 bases read in frame from base 1. Trimming at the junction amounts to 10 bases on V and 2 bases on J, and the germline ends lie 14 bases apart.